This TCR beta chain was identified in a study of cytomegalovirus exposure and HLA in healthy donors. Study conclusions and caveats: Confirmation was obtained in vitro that a few CMV-associated chains are specific for CMV antigens. Many donors carried some public TCRs, although rarity characterized most TCR sequences. In a later analysis, TCR beta V- and J-gene trimming showed a link to a missense DCLRE1C variant.

The table lists this clone with a few counts. Antigen specificity is unknown. The CDR3 is 14 residues long. Germline CDR1 LNHDA, CDR2 SQIVND (reference sequence). J was trimmed by 4 bases and V by 3 bases; bases with no gene match: 5. Primers for the PCR totalled 60 Vbeta and 13 Jbeta. Data came from immunoSEQ multiplex PCR; TCRdb stores just in-frame clones and leaves some out. The sample yields some 220,000 clones, 78% seen once. The chain links TRBV19 to TRBJ1-2, with TRBD1 matching 7 bases. The sequencing sample was made of PBMCs. This TCR came from a boy between 5 and 17 years old in good health and CMV-seronegative. The CDR3 nucleotides read TGTGCCAGTAGTATCGGGACAGACGTCTATGGCTACACCTTC. It codes for CASSIGTDVYGYTF.